Following are 17 T cell receptor beta chains from one sample sequenced in a study of blood T cell repertoires in COVID-19. Libraries were prepared by immunoSEQ multiplex PCR; TCRdb keeps only in-frame clonotypes and omits some of them. Of about 80,000 clones detected, about four fifths appear once; the ten largest clones hold 7% to 9.5%. Material: peripheral blood. These receptor sequences come from a human donor in a cohort sampled during active COVID-19.

The chain recombines TRBV25-1 with TRBJ2-1; D may be TRBD1 (5 bases). The CDR3 has 14 amino acids. Trimming took 4 bases from V and 3 from J, leaving 10 bases between them. Germline CDR1 reads MGHDK; CDR2 reads SYGVNS. CDR3 coding DNA: TGTGCCAGCAGTGGACCGGACAACTACAATGAGCAGTTCTTC. Translated, it gives CASSGPDNYNEQFF.

The V gene is TRBV7-2, the J gene TRBJ2-6; no reliable D call. Germline CDR1 reads SGHTA; CDR2 reads FQGNSA. The V and J ends lost 7 bases and 2 bases respectively, with 6 bases between them. The CDR3 consists of 13 residues. CDR3 nucleotides: TGTGCCAGCAAATTAACTGGGGCCAACGTCCTGACTTTC. Protein: CASKLTGANVLTF.

This clone showed up just a few times. The chain's CDR3 is CASSQMASGETQYF. The CDR3 DNA sequence: TGTGCCAGCAGCCAAATGGCTAGCGGGGAGACCCAGTACTTC. The chain carries TRBV3-1 (or the pseudogene TRBV3-2) and TRBJ2-5, with 8 bases lining up with TRBD2. CDR1 is LGHDT and CDR2 is YNNKEL in the germline V gene (reference sequence). V was pared by 2 bases and J by 5 bases, with 4 bases of the junction left unmatched. CDR3 length: 14 amino acids.

This clone was counted a single time. V and J are TRBV11-2 and TRBJ2-7; D gene unclear. Germline lookup yields CDR1 SGHAT and CDR2 FQNNGV. CDR3 length: 14 residues. Trimming pared 1 base from V and 0 bases from J, leaving 7 bases between. DNA of the CDR3: TGTGCCAGCAGCTTAGCGAGCATCTCCTACGAGCAGTACTTC. Protein sequence: CASSLASISYEQYF.

In DNA form, the CDR3 reads TGTGCCAGCAGCCAAGAGAGGGTGGGGCGGGGGGTGAACGAGCAGTACTTC. Its protein is CASSQERVGRGVNEQYF. The chain couples TRBV4-2 to TRBJ2-7; TRBD2 matches at 8 bases. Germline V CDR1 and CDR2: LGHNA, YNFKEQ. This CDR3 spans 17 amino acids. The J segment lost 5 bases and the V segment lost 0 bases, leaving 12 bases of the junction unmatched.

The chain couples TRBV11-2 to TRBJ2-5; 10 bases fit TRBD1. In germline, CDR1 is SGHAT, CDR2 FQNNGV. J was trimmed by 4 bases and V by 5 bases; bases with no gene match: 7. The CDR3 has 15 residues. DNA of the CDR3: TGTGCCAGCAGCCGGGACAGGGGCTGGAGAGAGACCCAGTACTTC. Protein: CASSRDRGWRETQYF.

This chain links TRBV12-5 with TRBJ2-3, with D unresolved. Germline lookup yields CDR1 LGHNT and CDR2 FRNRAP. The CDR3 is made up of 17 amino acids. Deletions cut 7 bases from V and 2 bases from J, with 22 bases between. The CDR3 DNA follows: TGTGCTAGTGCCTTCATGGTGGGTACGGAGATCACAGATACGCAGTATTTT. It specifies CASAFMVGTEITDTQYF.

V is TRBV5-5 and J is TRBJ2-5; D call uncertain. Germline V gene lookup returns CDR1 SGHKS and CDR2 YYEKEE (reference sequence). V lost 0 bases and J 2 bases, leaving 8 bases between the germline ends. This CDR3 has 14 amino acids. CDR3 DNA: TGTGCCAGCAGCTTGGGCCCCGCGCAAGAGACCCAGTACTTC. Amino acids: CASSLGPAQETQYF.

In this sample, this clone turned up a few times. V usage is TRBV5-4 and J usage is TRBJ1-1, with D hard to call. The CDR3 runs to 14 residues. In germline, CDR1 is SGHNT, CDR2 YYREEE (reference sequence). Trimming removed 4 bases from V and 1 base from J, with 11 bases in between. CDR3 coding DNA: TGTGCCAGCAGCCCTAAGCGGGAGAACACTGAAGCTTTCTTT. It codes for CASSPKRENTEAFF.

This clone was seen a few times. V gene TRBV19 combines with J gene TRBJ2-7; the match to TRBD1 covers 7 bases. The CDR3 is made up of 12 amino acids. Trimming at V came to 4 bases and at J to 4 bases, leaving 1 base not matched to a gene. Germline V CDR1 and CDR2: LNHDA, SQIVND (reference sequence). This CDR3 reads CASSKTGYEQYF. The CDR3 region has the DNA TGTGCCAGTAGTAAGACAGGGTACGAGCAGTACTTC.

This clone was detected only once. The J gene is TRBJ1-4, the V gene TRBV5-1; TRBD1 is a possible D gene (5 bases). From germline, CDR1 is SGHRS and CDR2 YFSETQ. The V and J ends lost 3 bases and 5 bases respectively, with 14 bases between them. CDR3 length: 15 amino acids. CDR3 DNA sequence: TGCGCCAGCAGCTCGGGGGACCTATGGAATGAAAAACTGTTTTTT. Translation gives CASSSGDLWNEKLFF. The full variable domain, in which reference TRBV5-1 and TRBJ1-4 provide the parts outside the CDR3, is KAGVTQTPRYLIKTRGQQVTLSCSPISGHRSVSWYQQTPGQGLQFLFEYFSETQRNKGNFPGRFSGRQFSNSRSEMNVSTLELGDSALYLCASSSGDLWNEKLFFGSGTQLSVL.

This clone occurred once. CDR3 nucleotide sequence: TGCGCCAGCAGCTTGGATCGCGGGGGACGGGGGGAGCAGTACTTC. It translates to CASSLDRGGRGEQYF. This chain links TRBV5-1 with TRBJ2-7, with 7 nucleotides matching TRBD2. The CDR3 is 15 amino acids. V shed 0 bases, J shed 7 bases, and the junction held 10 bases outside the gene matches. Germline values: CDR1 SGHRS, CDR2 YFSETQ.

The chain has TRBV28 and TRBJ2-2; 7 positions match TRBD1. CDR1 MDHEN and CDR2 SYDVKM come from the germline V gene. Losses at the gene ends were 7 bases for V and 5 bases for J; bases not matched to a gene: 4. The CDR3 runs 13 residues. CDR3 sequence: CASTTGATGELFF. CDR3 in DNA: TGTGCCAGCACTACAGGGGCTACCGGGGAGCTGTTTTTT. The variable domain in full, completed from reference TRBV28 and TRBJ2-2, reads DVKVTQSSRYLVKRTGEKVFLECVQDMDHENMFWYRQDPGLGLRLIYFSYDVKMKEKGDIPEGYSVSREKKERFSLILESASTNQTSMYLCASTTGATGELFFGEGSRLTVL.

The DNA for the CDR3 is TGTGCCAGCAGTTTCGTAGGGGGTACGCAGTATTTT. Its protein is CASSFVGGTQYF. V and J are TRBV27 and TRBJ2-3, with D possibly TRBD1 on 6 matching bases. The ends were cut back, 3 bases at V and 8 bases at J, with 9 bases in the middle. The V gene's germline CDR1 is MNHEY and CDR2 SMNVEV (reference sequence). This CDR3 is built from 12 residues.

The V call is TRBV20-1, the J call TRBJ2-7; possibly TRBD2 for D (6 bases). CDR1 DFQATT and CDR2 SNEGSKA come from the germline V gene (reference sequence). The CDR3 has 11 amino acids. The V gene lost 7 bases and the J gene lost 4 bases, with 11 bases spanning the gap. The CDR3 coding sequence is TGCAGTGTGGGGACTGCGTACGAGCAGTACTTC. Translated: CSVGTAYEQYF.

CDR3 residues: CASSFTGVGRKGSTDTQYF. In DNA, the CDR3 is TGTGCCAGCAGTTTTACAGGGGTGGGTCGCAAGGGTAGCACAGATACGCAGTATTTT. The genes are TRBV28 and TRBJ2-3; 7 bases match TRBD1. Unmatched junction bases numbered 15, after V lost 3 bases and J lost 0 bases. This CDR3 spans 19 amino acids. From germline, CDR1 is MDHEN and CDR2 SYDVKM.

This clone was seen just once. V gene TRBV5-1 combines with J gene TRBJ2-7; possibly TRBD1 for D (7 bases). The V gene's germline CDR1 is SGHRS and CDR2 YFSETQ. Trimming shortened V by 4 bases and J by 6 bases, and 20 bases separated the two germline ends. The length of the CDR3 is 15 residues. In DNA form, the CDR3 reads TGCGCCAGCAGCCTCAGACAGGCCAGGGGGGCCGAGCAGTACTTC. It encodes CASSLRQARGAEQYF.